This T cell receptor (beta chain) was captured in a study of T cell responses to AZD1222 COVID-19 vaccine. The overall study: Researchers grouped second doses given at about 4 or about 12 weeks into one pool.

This clone came up a few times. What it binds is not known. This table comes from immunoSEQ multiplex PCR, and its TCRdb copy is limited to in-frame clones, with some not included. The profile shows some 100,000 clones, around nine tenths of them singletons. General study results and limits: Only a handful of AZD1222 recipients, more than five in all, had baseline seropositivity. Distributed over spike, vaccine-associated CD4 TCRs predominated at 160-218 and 743-854.

The CDR3 is 13 residues long. The ends were cut back, 2 bases at V and 4 bases at J, with 5 bases in the middle. Germline CDR1 reads KGHSH; CDR2 reads LQKENI. The V gene is TRBV18, the J gene TRBJ2-2; no definite D call. The sequencing here drew on peripheral blood, taken on day 0 of AZD1222 vaccination. This sequence originates from an adult in good health. DNA of the CDR3: TGTGCCAGCTCACCAGAACTCACCGGGGAGCTGTTTTTT. Its translation: CASSPELTGELFF.